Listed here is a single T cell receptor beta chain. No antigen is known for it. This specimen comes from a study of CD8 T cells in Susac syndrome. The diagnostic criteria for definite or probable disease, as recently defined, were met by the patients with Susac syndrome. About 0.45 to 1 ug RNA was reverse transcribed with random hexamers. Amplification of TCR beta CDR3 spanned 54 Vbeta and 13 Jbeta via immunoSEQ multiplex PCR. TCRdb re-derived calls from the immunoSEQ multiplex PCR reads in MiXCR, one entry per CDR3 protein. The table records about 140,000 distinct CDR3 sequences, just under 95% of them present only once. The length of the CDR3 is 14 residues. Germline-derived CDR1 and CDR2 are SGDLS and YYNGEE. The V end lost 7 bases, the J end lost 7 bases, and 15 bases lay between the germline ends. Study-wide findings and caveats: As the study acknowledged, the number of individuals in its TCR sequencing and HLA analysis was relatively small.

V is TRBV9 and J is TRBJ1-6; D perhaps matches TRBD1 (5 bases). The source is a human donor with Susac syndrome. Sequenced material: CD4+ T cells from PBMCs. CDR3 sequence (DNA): TGTGCCAGCGCTGGGGGGACTGAGAATTCACCCCTCCACTTT. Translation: CASAGGTENSPLHF.